This T cell receptor (beta chain) was documented in a study of T cells in tuberculosis. Overall study context: T cells were selected with CD1B tetramers loaded with glucose monomycolate.

The method was immunoSEQ multiplex PCR; TCRdb's version includes in-frame clones alone and lacks a portion of them. Among under 40,000 clones listed, about 94% were seen once. Study-level points and caveats: Active tuberculosis TCR-alpha repertoires lay closer to GMM-specific TCRs than IGRA-negative controls, suggesting clonal expansion. Active tuberculosis patients had shorter CDR3-alpha; the beta difference was nonsignificant.

A remark on this clone: The target antigen is unknown.

The V gene end was trimmed by 5 bases and the J gene end by 7 bases; junction bases not matched to a gene: 9. Germline assignment: CDR1 SGHVS and CDR2 FQNEAQ. The CDR3 spans 15 residues. Each clinical donor contributed on average approximately 93,000 T cells from unsorted cryopreserved PBMC. This sequence joins TRBV7-8 and TRBJ1-4; TRBD1 aligns across 8 bases. The source is a donor between 10 and 35 years old with latent tuberculosis or without tuberculosis infection. The sequenced sample was PBMCs. The CDR3 coding sequence is TGTGCCAGCAGCCCCAGACAGGGGCGGGGTGAAAAACTGTTTTTT. It codes for CASSPRQGRGEKLFF.